The clone carrying this TCR beta chain has only one observation. The target antigen is unknown. Other DNA sequences of this sample code for an identical CDR3. Profiling relied on immunoSEQ multiplex PCR, and the TCRdb table lists in-frame clones only, not all of them. The sample has approximately 53,000 clones, 85% to 95% seen once. The record originates from a study of cytomegalovirus exposure and HLA in healthy donors. Notes on the study in general: Reports indicated that the classifier achieved high specificity and sensitivity in diagnosing cytomegalovirus status.

Germline loops: CDR1 SGDLS, CDR2 YYNGEE. The CDR3 has 17 amino acids. After removal of 3 bases from V and 8 bases from J, the junction contained 12 bases not matched to a gene. The sample consisted of PBMCs. This sequence was found in a man in his late teens or twenties in good health and CMV-seronegative. This chain links TRBV9 with TRBJ2-2; TRBD2 aligns across 11 bases. CDR3 sequence (DNA): TGTGCCAGCAGCGCCATACTAGCGGGAGTAGGCACTGGGGAGCTGTTTTTT. This sequence encodes CASSAILAGVGTGELFF.